What follows is one TCR beta chain and its context. The entry originates in a study of Graves' ophthalmopathy and Graves' hyperthyroidism. Investigators amplified TCR beta CDR3 regions from RNA transcripts. Investigators did first-round RT-PCR with HTBI primers, then second-round multiplex PCR. TCRdb processed the multiplex PCR reads anew with MiXCR; each CDR3 protein has one entry. The sample yields over a million distinct CDR3 sequences, less than 45% seen once. This TCR derives from an adult man with Graves' hyperthyroidism. The sample taken for sequencing was peripheral blood or thyroid tissue (not recorded which).

The CDR3 sequence: CSVGGLGYRSFF. The DNA of the CDR3 is TGCAGCGTTGGAGGGCTGGGGTATCGGTCTTTCTTT. The chain uses TRBV29-1 and TRBJ1-1; no definite D call. V was pared by 4 bases and J by 12 bases, with 18 bases between. The germline V gene has CDR1 SQVTM and CDR2 ANQGSEA. The CDR3 runs to 12 residues.